Listed below are T cell receptor beta chains from one sample, sequenced in a study of blood T cell repertoires in COVID-19. Some clones are missing from TCRdb's copy, which holds only in-frame ones; the method was immunoSEQ multiplex PCR. This table holds under 250,000 clones, 84% found once. Sequenced input: peripheral blood. All receptors come from a man over 45 with active or convalescent COVID-19. CDR3s include the opening cysteine and the closing phenylalanine or tryptophan. A D gene is named only where the DNA matches it firmly. Expanded clones are given a class, and other clones once, few, many or no size at all.

TRBV20-1,.,TRBJ2-4,.,TGCAGTGCTAGTTACAGGAAAAACATTCAGTACTTC,CSASYRKNIQYF
TRBV6-1,.,TRBJ2-1,.,TGTGCCAGCAGTGAGCGGGGCCCCGGGTATGAGCAGTTCTTC,CASSERGPGYEQFF
TRBV28,few,TRBJ1-5,TRBD1,TGTGCCAGCAAACCGCGGGACAGGGTATATAGCAATCAGCCCCAGCATTTT,CASKPRDRVYSNQPQHF
TRBV5-4,.,TRBJ1-2,.,TGTGCCAGCAGCTCCGATGGCAGGGGCCCTGGCTACACCTTC,CASSSDGRGPGYTF
TRBV6-1,.,TRBJ1-2,TRBD1,TGTGCCAGCAGTGAAGCGGGGACAGGGACCTATGGCTACACCTTC,CASSEAGTGTYGYTF
TRBV5-1,.,TRBJ2-1,TRBD1,TGCGCCAGCAGCGAATCCGGGACAGGACATGAGCAGTTCTTC,CASSESGTGHEQFF
TRBV7-7,.,TRBJ2-5,TRBD1,TGTGCCAGCAGCCCGGAGACAGGGGGCGGAGAGACCCAGTACTTC,CASSPETGGGETQYF
TRBV7-2,.,TRBJ1-1,TRBD1,TGTGCCAGCAGCGTGCAGGGGGTCGGGGCCACTGAAGCTTTCTTT,CASSVQGVGATEAFF
TRBV7-2,.,TRBJ2-7,TRBD2,TGTGCCAGCAGAGACGGGACTAGCTCGGACGAGCAGTACTTC,CASRDGTSSDEQYF
TRBV9,.,TRBJ2-3,.,TGTGCCAGCAGCGTAGACGGGGATACGCAGTATTTT,CASSVDGDTQYF
TRBV4-1,.,TRBJ1-5,.,TGCGCCAGCAGCCAAGGCGAAAATAGCAATCAGCCCCAGCATTTT,CASSQGENSNQPQHF
TRBV5-1,.,TRBJ1-2,.,TGCGCCAGCAGCACCTCACCAGCTAACTATGGCTACACCTTC,CASSTSPANYGYTF
TRBV3-1/TRBV3-2,.,TRBJ2-5,.,TGTGCCAGCAGCCAACAGCTCCAGGGGGGAGAGACCCAGTACTTC,CASSQQLQGGETQYF
TRBV5-1,few,TRBJ1-3,TRBD1,TGCGCCAGCGGCCAGGGGGTAGCTGGAAACACCATATATTTT,CASGQGVAGNTIYF
TRBV7-2,few,TRBJ2-7,.,TGTGCCAGCAGCTTCGGGGAGACCTACGAGCAGTACTTC,CASSFGETYEQYF
TRBV3-1/TRBV3-2,once,TRBJ1-3,.,TGTGCCAGCAGCCAACGTCGAAACACCATATATTTT,CASSQRRNTIYF
TRBV5-4,.,TRBJ2-1,TRBD2,TGTGCCAGCAGCGGAGCGGGGGTCGCTTACAATGAGCAGTTCTTC,CASSGAGVAYNEQFF
TRBV6-1,.,TRBJ2-1,TRBD1,TGTGCCAGCAGTGATCGGGACAGGGTTCGGGGCAATGAGCAGTTCTTC,CASSDRDRVRGNEQFF
TRBV2,once,TRBJ2-5,TRBD1,TGTGCCAGCAGTCCCGACAGGGGAGTTAGGGAGACCCAGTACTTC,CASSPDRGVRETQYF
TRBV19,.,TRBJ2-3,TRBD2,TGTGCCAGTGGACTAGCGGGGGGCCTCACAGATACGCAGTATTTT,CASGLAGGLTDTQYF
TRBV28,.,TRBJ1-1,.,TGTGCCAGCAGCGGAGAGTTGAACACTGAAGCTTTCTTT,CASSGELNTEAFF
TRBV6-2/TRBV6-3,few,TRBJ1-6,.,TGTGCCAGCAGTCCCCCAGGGCGCCGTAGATCACCCCTCCACTTT,CASSPPGRRRSPLHF
TRBV6-2/TRBV6-3,.,TRBJ1-2,.,TGTGCCAGCAGTAATTCCCAGGACACTGATGGCTACACCTTC,CASSNSQDTDGYTF
TRBV2,.,TRBJ1-6,.,TGTGCCAGCAGCCCGTTCTCGGGGTATAATTCACCCCTCCACTTT,CASSPFSGYNSPLHF
TRBV2,.,TRBJ1-1,TRBD1,TGTGCCACAAACCGGGACAGGGGGCTCACTGAAGCTTTCTTT,CATNRDRGLTEAFF
TRBV10-3,.,TRBJ1-5,.,TGTGCCTCCCGGAGTTATAGCAATCAGCCCCAGCATTTT,CASRSYSNQPQHF
TRBV28,.,TRBJ2-1,TRBD2,TGTGCCAGCAGTGTTCTTCTAGCGGGGGGTAAATACAATGAGCAGTTCTTC,CASSVLLAGGKYNEQFF